The rows below give T cell receptor beta chains drawn from one sample of a study of blood T cell repertoires in COVID-19. Profiling relied on immunoSEQ multiplex PCR, and the TCRdb table lists in-frame clones only, not all of them. Among around 150,000 clones listed, 84% were seen once. The sequenced material came from peripheral blood. The receptors come from a man aged 25-45 years with COVID-19, enrolled during active disease. CDR3s include the opening cysteine and the closing phenylalanine or tryptophan. The D gene is left open where the match is weak. Some rows mark clone size as missing; the rest say once, few, many or name a class of expanded clone.

D	V	size	J	CDR3	DNA
NA	TRBV6-1	many	TRBJ2-3	CASSEEISGTDTQYF	TGTGCCAGCAGTGAAGAAATCTCCGGCACAGATACGCAGTATTTT
NA	TRBV5-4	NA	TRBJ2-7	CASSPGSGPYEQYF	TGTGCCAGCAGCCCCGGAAGCGGACCCTACGAGCAGTACTTC
TRBD1	TRBV9	NA	TRBJ1-6	CASSTGQGSSPLHF	TGTGCCAGCAGCACCGGACAGGGGAGTTCACCCCTCCACTTT
TRBD1	TRBV3-1/TRBV3-2	NA	TRBJ2-2	CASSQDPWTGVNTGELFF	TGTGCCAGCAGCCAAGATCCCTGGACAGGGGTGAACACCGGGGAGCTGTTTTTT
NA	TRBV5-1	once	TRBJ1-1	CASSLGGGYTEAFF	TGCGCCAGCAGCTTGGGAGGCGGATACACTGAAGCTTTCTTT
NA	TRBV5-1	NA	TRBJ2-7	CASSLAGSGYEQYF	TGCGCCAGCAGCTTGGCCGGTAGCGGCTACGAGCAGTACTTC
NA	TRBV6-5	NA	TRBJ2-1	CASIGGYSYNEQFF	TGTGCCAGCATAGGCGGGTACTCCTACAATGAGCAGTTCTTC
TRBD2	TRBV15	NA	TRBJ2-7	CATSPRLAGAYEQYF	TGTGCCACCAGCCCGCGACTAGCGGGTGCCTACGAGCAGTACTTC
TRBD2	TRBV28	once	TRBJ2-4	CASSRKGLADHLAKNIQYF	TGTGCCAGCAGTCGGAAGGGACTAGCGGATCACCTAGCCAAAAACATTCAGTACTTC
NA	TRBV6-5	NA	TRBJ1-5	CASGESNQPQHF	TGTGCCAGCGGGGAGAGCAATCAGCCCCAGCATTTT
NA	TRBV6-5	NA	TRBJ1-2	CASSPGWGQVGYTF	TGTGCCAGCAGCCCGGGTTGGGGGCAGGTTGGCTACACCTTC
NA	TRBV5-1	NA	TRBJ2-7	CASSLIPGREQYF	TGCGCCAGCAGCTTGATCCCCGGTCGGGAGCAGTACTTC
TRBD1	TRBV19	once	TRBJ2-7	CASRPADRLYEQYF	TGTGCCAGTAGGCCCGCGGACAGGCTCTACGAGCAGTACTTC
TRBD2	TRBV30	NA	TRBJ2-2	CAWSTGLAGGTGGELFF	TGTGCCTGGAGCACGGGACTAGCGGGAGGGACCGGCGGGGAGCTGTTTTTT
TRBD2	TRBV13	NA	TRBJ2-4	CASRGTSGPYAKNIQYF	TGTGCCAGCAGAGGGACTAGCGGACCCTATGCCAAAAACATTCAGTACTTC
TRBD2	TRBV19	NA	TRBJ2-1	CASMTSGTYNEQFF	TGTGCCAGTATGACTAGCGGGACCTACAATGAGCAGTTCTTC
NA	TRBV5-4	once	TRBJ2-7	CASSRDLYEQYF	TGTGCCAGCAGCCGGGACTTATACGAGCAGTACTTC
NA	TRBV27	NA	TRBJ2-1	CASRSSGDNRYNEQFF	TGTGCCAGCAGGAGTAGCGGAGACAACAGATACAATGAGCAGTTCTTC
TRBD2	TRBV18	NA	TRBJ2-2	CASSPSSGSRNGELFF	TGTGCCAGCTCACCAAGCAGCGGGAGCCGGAACGGGGAGCTGTTTTTT
TRBD1	TRBV11-3	NA	TRBJ2-3	CASSLTGTGDGTQYF	TGTGCCAGCAGCTTGACCGGGACAGGGGATGGTACGCAGTATTTT
NA	TRBV28	NA	TRBJ1-5	CASSYVTVNQPQHF	TGTGCCAGCAGTTACGTGACAGTCAATCAGCCCCAGCATTTT
TRBD1	TRBV5-1	NA	TRBJ1-1	CASSTTGGRTEAFF	TGCGCCAGCAGCACGACAGGGGGTCGAACTGAAGCTTTCTTT
NA	TRBV7-9	NA	TRBJ2-5	CASRGSYQETQYF	TGTGCCAGCAGGGGCTCGTACCAAGAGACCCAGTACTTC
TRBD1	TRBV6-2/TRBV6-3	NA	TRBJ2-2	CASSYSATGGTGELFF	TGTGCCAGCAGTTACTCGGCGACAGGGGGCACCGGGGAGCTGTTTTTT
NA	TRBV28	many	TRBJ2-7	CASSLTSGSPYEQYF	TGTGCCAGCAGTTTGACAAGCGGAAGCCCCTACGAGCAGTACTTC
TRBD2	TRBV4-1	NA	TRBJ2-3	CASSPREGIDTQYF	TGCGCCAGCAGCCCTCGGGAGGGTATAGATACGCAGTATTTT
TRBD2	TRBV7-9	few	TRBJ2-7	CASSLEVAGGYEQYF	TGTGCCAGCAGCTTAGAGGTAGCGGGAGGCTACGAGCAGTACTTC
NA	TRBV25-1	NA	TRBJ1-2	CASNSFQPRGDYGYTF	TGTGCCAGCAATTCCTTCCAGCCACGGGGTGACTATGGCTACACCTTC
TRBD2	TRBV28	NA	TRBJ2-1	CASRVGEGRVYNEQFF	TGTGCCAGCAGAGTGGGGGAGGGCCGGGTATACAATGAGCAGTTCTTC
TRBD2	TRBV10-1	NA	TRBJ2-3	CASSLAGGADTQYF	TGCGCCAGCAGTTTAGCGGGAGGAGCAGATACGCAGTATTTT
TRBD1	TRBV28	once	TRBJ2-7	CASSLGTGGAQYF	TGTGCCAGCAGTTTGGGCACAGGGGGCGCCCAGTACTTC
NA	TRBV21-1	NA	TRBJ2-7	CASSRNDRTVAYEQYF	TGTGCCAGCAGCAGAAACGACAGGACAGTCGCCTACGAGCAGTACTTC
TRBD1	TRBV19	NA	TRBJ2-4	CASSQQGGLAKNIQYF	TGTGCCAGTAGCCAACAGGGGGGATTAGCCAAAAACATTCAGTACTTC
NA	TRBV19	NA	TRBJ2-2	CASSIGGRGNTGELFF	TGTGCCAGTAGTATCGGCGGCAGGGGGAACACCGGGGAGCTGTTTTTT
NA	TRBV30	NA	TRBJ2-7	CAWGYPRQGSYEQYF	TGTGCCTGGGGTTATCCACGCCAGGGGTCCTACGAGCAGTACTTC
TRBD2	TRBV30	NA	TRBJ2-1	CAWSVLPPSSGRVYNEQFF	TGTGCCTGGAGTGTCCTACCCCCCTCGAGCGGGAGGGTGTACAATGAGCAGTTCTTC
NA	TRBV4-2	once	TRBJ2-1	CASSLEAEYEQFF	TGTGCCAGCAGCCTAGAGGCAGAATATGAGCAGTTCTTC
TRBD2	TRBV29-1	NA	TRBJ2-1	CSVLAGEGYNEQFF	TGCAGCGTTTTAGCGGGAGAAGGGTACAATGAGCAGTTCTTC
TRBD1	TRBV24-1	NA	TRBJ2-1	CATSRQGSSYNEQFF	TGTGCCACCAGCAGACAGGGAAGCTCCTACAATGAGCAGTTCTTC
TRBD2	TRBV7-9	NA	TRBJ2-2	CASSLVIAGSGELFF	TGTGCCAGCAGCTTAGTTATAGCGGGATCCGGGGAGCTGTTTTTT
TRBD2	TRBV6-2/TRBV6-3	few	TRBJ2-7	CASSPGTSAYEQYF	TGTGCCAGCAGCCCCGGGACTAGCGCCTACGAGCAGTACTTC
NA	TRBV7-8	NA	TRBJ1-4	CASSQTWGNEKLFF	TGTGCCAGCAGCCAAACATGGGGCAATGAAAAACTGTTTTTT
NA	TRBV6-5	once	TRBJ2-7	CASRRRLSALYEQYF	TGTGCCAGCAGACGACGACTAAGCGCGCTCTACGAGCAGTACTTC
TRBD1	TRBV7-9	NA	TRBJ1-2	CASSSPGQGRYGYTF	TGTGCCAGCAGCTCCCCGGGACAGGGACGCTATGGCTACACCTTC
NA	TRBV18	NA	TRBJ2-3	CASSRGGGTDTQYF	TGTGCCAGCTCTCGAGGCGGCGGCACAGATACGCAGTATTTT
TRBD1	TRBV24-1	NA	TRBJ2-5	CATSRGQGWETQYF	TGTGCCACCAGTAGGGGACAGGGTTGGGAGACCCAGTACTTC
NA	TRBV24-1	NA	TRBJ2-1	CATSEPDGQINEQFF	TGTGCCACCAGTGAACCGGATGGGCAAATTAATGAGCAGTTCTTC
NA	TRBV9	NA	TRBJ2-2	CASSVDRNTGELFF	TGTGCCAGCAGCGTAGATAGGAACACCGGGGAGCTGTTTTTT
NA	TRBV28	NA	TRBJ1-3	CASSLRPGSGNTIYF	TGTGCCAGCAGTTTACGGCCAGGCTCTGGAAACACCATATATTTT